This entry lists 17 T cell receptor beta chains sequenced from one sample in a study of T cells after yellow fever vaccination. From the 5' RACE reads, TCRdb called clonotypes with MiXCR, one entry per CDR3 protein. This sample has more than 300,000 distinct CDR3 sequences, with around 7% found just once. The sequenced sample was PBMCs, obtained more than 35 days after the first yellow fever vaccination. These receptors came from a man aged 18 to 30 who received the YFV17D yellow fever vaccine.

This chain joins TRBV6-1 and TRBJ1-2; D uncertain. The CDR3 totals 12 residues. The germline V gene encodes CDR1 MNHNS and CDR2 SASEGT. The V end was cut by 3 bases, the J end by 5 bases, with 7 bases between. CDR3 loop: CASSDGEYGYTF. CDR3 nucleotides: TGTGCCAGCAGTGACGGGGAGTATGGCTACACCTTC.

CDR3 sequence (DNA): TGTGCCAGCAGCTCCCCCAATCGGGGTGAAAAACTGTTTTTT. It is translated as CASSSPNRGEKLFF. The chain couples TRBV11-2 to TRBJ1-4; D is unclear. V was pared by 4 bases and J by 7 bases, with 13 bases between. The germline V gene has CDR1 SGHAT and CDR2 FQNNGV. The CDR3 is made up of 14 amino acids.

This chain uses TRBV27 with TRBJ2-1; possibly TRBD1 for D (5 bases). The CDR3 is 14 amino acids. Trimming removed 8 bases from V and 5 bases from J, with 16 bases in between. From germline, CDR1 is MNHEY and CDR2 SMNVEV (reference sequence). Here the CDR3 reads CASRTVQGNNEQFF. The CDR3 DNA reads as TGTGCCAGCCGAACTGTTCAGGGAAACAATGAGCAGTTCTTC.

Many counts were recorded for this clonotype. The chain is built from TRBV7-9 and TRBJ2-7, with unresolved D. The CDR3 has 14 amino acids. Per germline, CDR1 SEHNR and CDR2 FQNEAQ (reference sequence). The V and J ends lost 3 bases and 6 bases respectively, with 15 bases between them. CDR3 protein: CASSFGPPPSEQYF. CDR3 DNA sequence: TGTGCCAGCAGCTTCGGGCCTCCTCCCTCCGAGCAGTACTTC.

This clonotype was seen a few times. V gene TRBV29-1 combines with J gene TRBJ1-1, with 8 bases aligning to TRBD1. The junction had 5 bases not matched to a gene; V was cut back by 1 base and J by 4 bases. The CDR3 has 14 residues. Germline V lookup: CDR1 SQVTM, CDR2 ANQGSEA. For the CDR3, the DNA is TGCAGCGTTGAAGGGTCAGACAGGGGCACTGAAGCTTTCTTT. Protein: CSVEGSDRGTEAFF.

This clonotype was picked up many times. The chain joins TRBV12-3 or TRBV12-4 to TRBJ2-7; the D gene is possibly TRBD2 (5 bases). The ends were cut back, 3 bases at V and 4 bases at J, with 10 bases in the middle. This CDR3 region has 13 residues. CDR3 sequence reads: CASSFGRTYEQYV. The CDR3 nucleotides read TGTGCCAGCAGTTTTGGCAGGACTTACGAGCAGTACGTC.

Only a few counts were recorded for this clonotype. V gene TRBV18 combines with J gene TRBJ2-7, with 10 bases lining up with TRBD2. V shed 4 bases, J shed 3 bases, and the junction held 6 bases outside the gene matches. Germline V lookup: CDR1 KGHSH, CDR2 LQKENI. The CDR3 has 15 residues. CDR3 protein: CASSRLAGDIYEQYV. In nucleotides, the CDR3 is TGTGCCAGCTCACGTCTAGCGGGGGATATCTACGAGCAGTACGTC.

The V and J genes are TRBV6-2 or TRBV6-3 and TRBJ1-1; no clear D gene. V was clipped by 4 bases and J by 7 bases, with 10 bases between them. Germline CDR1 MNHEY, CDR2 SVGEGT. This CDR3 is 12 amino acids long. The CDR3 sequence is CASSSTFLEAFF. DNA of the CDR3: TGTGCCAGCAGTTCCACATTTCTTGAAGCTTTCTTT.

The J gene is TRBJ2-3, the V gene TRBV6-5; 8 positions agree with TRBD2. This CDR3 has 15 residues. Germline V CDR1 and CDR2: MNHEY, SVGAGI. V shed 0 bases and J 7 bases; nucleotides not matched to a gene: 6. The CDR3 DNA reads TGTGCCAGCAGTTACTCGGTGGTAGCGGGAAATACGCAGTATTTT. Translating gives CASSYSVVAGNTQYF.

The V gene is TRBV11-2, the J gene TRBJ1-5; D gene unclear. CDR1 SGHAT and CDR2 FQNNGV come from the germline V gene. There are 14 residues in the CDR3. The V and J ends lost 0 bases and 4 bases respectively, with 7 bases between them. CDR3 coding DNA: TGTGCCAGCAGCTTAGATCATACAAATCAGCCCCAGCATTTT. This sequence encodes CASSLDHTNQPQHF.

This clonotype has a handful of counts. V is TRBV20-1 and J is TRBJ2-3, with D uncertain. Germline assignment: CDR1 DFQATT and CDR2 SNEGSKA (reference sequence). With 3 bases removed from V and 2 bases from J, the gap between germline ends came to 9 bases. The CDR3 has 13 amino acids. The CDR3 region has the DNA TGCAGTGCTAGTGTGGGGATCACAGATACGCAGTATTTT. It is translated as CSASVGITDTQYF.

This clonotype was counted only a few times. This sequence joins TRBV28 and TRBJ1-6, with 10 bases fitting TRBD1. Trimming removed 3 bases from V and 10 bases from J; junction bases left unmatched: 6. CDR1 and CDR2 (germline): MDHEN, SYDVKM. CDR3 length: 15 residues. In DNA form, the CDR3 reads TGTGCCAGCAGTTTCACGGACAGGGGGGCATCACCCCTCCACTTT. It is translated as CASSFTDRGASPLHF.

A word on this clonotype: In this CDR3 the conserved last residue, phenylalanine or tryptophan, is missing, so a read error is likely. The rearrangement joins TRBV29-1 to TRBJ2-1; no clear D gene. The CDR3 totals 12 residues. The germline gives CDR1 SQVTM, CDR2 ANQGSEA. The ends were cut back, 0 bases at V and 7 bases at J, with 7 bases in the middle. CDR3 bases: TGCAGCGTTGAAGATCTAGGTAATGAGCAGTTCCTC. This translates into CSVEDLGNEQFL.

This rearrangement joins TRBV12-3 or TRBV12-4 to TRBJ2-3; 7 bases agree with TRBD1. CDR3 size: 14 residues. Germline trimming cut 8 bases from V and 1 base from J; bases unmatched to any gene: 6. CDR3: CASGDREGTDTQYF. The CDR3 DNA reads TGTGCCAGCGGAGACAGGGAAGGCACAGATACGCAGTATTTT.

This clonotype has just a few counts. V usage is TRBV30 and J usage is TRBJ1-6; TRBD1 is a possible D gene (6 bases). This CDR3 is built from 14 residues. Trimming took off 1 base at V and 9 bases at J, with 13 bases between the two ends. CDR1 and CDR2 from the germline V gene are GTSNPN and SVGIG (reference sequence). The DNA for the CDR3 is TGTGCCTGGAGTGAATCAGGGGTCGCTTCACCCCTCCACTTT. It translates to CAWSESGVASPLHF.

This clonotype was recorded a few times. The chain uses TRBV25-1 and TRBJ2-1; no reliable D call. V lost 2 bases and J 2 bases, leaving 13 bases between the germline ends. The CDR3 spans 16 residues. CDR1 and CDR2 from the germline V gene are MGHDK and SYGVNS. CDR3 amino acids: CASSEVKALPYNEQFF. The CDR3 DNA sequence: TGTGCCAGCAGTGAAGTGAAAGCCCTCCCCTACAATGAGCAGTTCTTC.

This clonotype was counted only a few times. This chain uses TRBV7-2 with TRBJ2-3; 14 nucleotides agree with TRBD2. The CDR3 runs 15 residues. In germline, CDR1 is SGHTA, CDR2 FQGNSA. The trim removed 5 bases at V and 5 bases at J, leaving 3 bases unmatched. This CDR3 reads CASSRLAGGVDTQYF. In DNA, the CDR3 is TGTGCCAGCAGCCGACTAGCGGGGGGGGTAGATACGCAGTATTTT.